Detailed here is one T cell receptor (beta chain). Germline V CDR1 and CDR2: SGHRS, YFSETQ. The V end was cut by 0 bases, the J end by 0 bases, with 10 bases between. The CDR3 totals 16 residues. 13 Jbeta primers and 60 Vbeta primers were used for the PCR. The method was immunoSEQ multiplex PCR; TCRdb's version includes in-frame clones alone and lacks a portion of them. The sample has over 100,000 clones; over 60% are singletons. The data were taken from a study of cytomegalovirus exposure and HLA in healthy donors. This TCR was sampled from a woman aged 18 to 35 in good health and CMV-seropositive. This rearrangement joins TRBV5-1 to TRBJ1-5; D ambiguous. Sequenced material: PBMCs. Written as DNA, the CDR3 is TGCGCCAGCAGCTTGGGGGAGACCTATAGCAATCAGCCCCAGCATTTT. Its translation: CASSLGETYSNQPQHF.